This T cell receptor beta chain was identified in a study of blood T cell repertoires in COVID-19. Generated by immunoSEQ multiplex PCR, the TCRdb table keeps only in-frame clones and is missing some. This table has more than 60,000 clones, more than 75% appearing once. This CDR3 has 14 residues. V was clipped by 1 base and J by 7 bases, with 9 bases between them. Germline V gene lookup returns CDR1 SGHDT and CDR2 YYEEEE. The sequencing input was peripheral blood. The chain links TRBV5-6 to TRBJ1-6, with a tentative D call TRBD1 (5 bases). This receptor was obtained from a human donor in a cohort sampled during active COVID-19. The CDR3 nucleotides are TGTGCCAGCAGCTTGACAGGTCGGAATTCACCCCTCCACTTT. This translates into CASSLTGRNSPLHF.